What follows are 13 T cell receptor beta chains derived from one specimen sequenced in a study of shared clonotypes between healthy human individuals. Here immunoSEQ multiplex PCR was the method, and the copy in TCRdb shows in-frame clones only, minus some. The table records roughly 1,500,000 clones, around 98% of them present only once. Sequencing was performed on naive CD4+ T cells sorted from blood. Subset here: CD45RA+ positively selected. Receptors were obtained from a man aged 30-40 years in good health.

This clone was found once. The same CDR3 can be traced to other DNA sequences in this sample. The chain links TRBV11-2 to TRBJ2-7; no clear D gene. From germline, CDR1 is SGHAT and CDR2 FQNNGV. Trimming left V 0 bases short and J 4 bases short, with 1 base between. This CDR3 contains 11 residues. The CDR3 region is CASSLEYEQYF. As DNA, the CDR3 is TGTGCCAGCAGCTTAGAATACGAGCAGTACTTC. Full variable domain (outside the CDR3, taken from reference TRBV11-2 and TRBJ2-7): EAGVAQSPRYKIIEKRQSVAFWCNPISGHATLYWYQQILGQGPKLLIQFQNNGVVDDSQLPKDRFSAERLKGVDSTLKIQPAKLEDSAVYLCASSLEYEQYFGPGTRLTVT.

The rearrangement joins TRBV5-4 to TRBJ2-1; 8 nucleotides match TRBD2. Per germline, CDR1 SGHNT and CDR2 YYREEE (reference sequence). J was trimmed by 3 bases and V by 1 base; bases with no gene match: 9. The CDR3 extends over 17 amino acids. As DNA, the CDR3 is TGTGCCAGCAGCTTGTTCTTCGGGGCGGGAGGCTACAATGAGCAGTTCTTC. Translated: CASSLFFGAGGYNEQFF.

V and J are TRBV6-1 and TRBJ2-3; 8 nucleotides align to TRBD1. CDR1 is MNHNS, CDR2 SASEGT, per germline. The CDR3 is made up of 15 amino acids. V was pared by 4 bases and J by 0 bases, with 3 bases of the junction left unmatched. CDR3 DNA sequence: TGTGCCAGCAGTGTGGACAGGGTGAGCACAGATACGCAGTATTTT. Amino acid sequence: CASSVDRVSTDTQYF.

The genes are TRBV5-1 and TRBJ2-7; D remains unclear. The CDR3 has 12 residues. The V end was cut by 2 bases, the J end by 5 bases, with 8 bases between. Per germline, CDR1 SGHRS and CDR2 YFSETQ. The CDR3 DNA is TGCGCCAGCAGCTTCCCGACGGACGAGCAGTACTTC. Amino acids: CASSFPTDEQYF.

J is TRBJ2-3 and V is TRBV5-1, with TRBD2 matching over 8 bases. Germline CDR1 is SGHRS and CDR2 is YFSETQ. Unmatched junction bases numbered 1, after V lost 1 base and J lost 0 bases. The CDR3 spans 15 residues. The CDR3 sequence is CASSLSSGSTDTQYF. CDR3 DNA sequence: TGCGCCAGCAGCTTGTCTAGCGGGAGCACAGATACGCAGTATTTT.

The rearrangement uses TRBV4-3 and TRBJ2-7; D gene unclear. The V end lost 1 base, the J end lost 0 bases, and 7 bases lay between the germline ends. This CDR3 region has 14 residues. Germline CDR1 reads LGHNA; CDR2 reads YSLEER. The CDR3 nucleotides are TGCGCCAGCAGCCAAGGGGGTGACTCCTACGAGCAGTACTTC. Amino acids: CASSQGGDSYEQYF.

The V and J genes are TRBV15 and TRBJ2-7; 10 nucleotides line up with TRBD1. Germline V gives CDR1 LNHNV, CDR2 YYDKDF (reference sequence). V trimming: 4 bases; J trimming: 7 bases; junction bases outside the gene matches: 7. The CDR3 consists of 14 residues. The CDR3: CATSTPGQGYEQYF. CDR3 coding DNA: TGTGCCACCAGCACACCGGGACAGGGGTATGAGCAGTACTTC.

The J gene is TRBJ2-7, the V gene TRBV5-1, with TRBD2 as a possible D gene (5 bases). The V and J ends lost 0 bases and 7 bases respectively, with 14 bases between them. Germline lookup yields CDR1 SGHRS and CDR2 YFSETQ. There are 14 residues in the CDR3. CDR3 in amino acids: CASSLGPAVSEQYF. The CDR3 DNA reads as TGCGCCAGCAGCTTGGGGCCAGCGGTCTCTGAGCAGTACTTC.

The chain couples TRBV5-4 to TRBJ1-4, with D possibly TRBD1 on 5 matching bases. The CDR3 covers 16 residues. V was clipped by 3 bases and J by 5 bases, with 17 bases between them. CDR1 SGHNT and CDR2 YYREEE come from the germline V gene (reference sequence). The CDR3: CASSSGTAGQNEKLFF. The DNA of the CDR3 is TGTGCCAGCAGCTCGGGCACGGCGGGGCAGAATGAAAAACTGTTTTTT.

The V call is TRBV7-2, the J call TRBJ2-4; maybe TRBD2 (6 bases). In germline, CDR1 is SGHTA, CDR2 FQGNSA. Trimming removed 5 bases from V and 0 bases from J, with 14 bases in between. There are 16 residues in the CDR3. The CDR3 reads CASSPSVGGAKNIQYF. CDR3 coding DNA: TGTGCCAGCAGCCCTAGCGTGGGGGGAGCCAAAAACATTCAGTACTTC.

V gene TRBV6-7 combines with J gene TRBJ2-2, with D possibly TRBD2 on 5 matching bases. TRBV6-7 is known as an ORF, though its function is uncertain. The CDR3 totals 11 residues. The germline V and J ends were trimmed by 9 bases and 7 bases, with 9 bases remaining between them. The CDR3: CARVDYGELFF. As DNA, the CDR3 is TGTGCCAGGGTAGACTACGGGGAGCTGTTTTTT.

This clone was detected only a few times. This sequence joins TRBV6-6 and TRBJ2-5, with TRBD2 identical over 7 bases. The V segment lost 7 bases and the J segment 0 bases; nucleotides outside the gene matches: 2. The CDR3 loop spans 13 amino acids. CDR1 MNHNY and CDR2 SVGAGI come from the germline V gene (reference sequence). The CDR3 nucleotides read TGTGCCAGCAAGCGGGATTACCAAGAGACCCAGTACTTC. Amino acid sequence: CASKRDYQETQYF.

The rearrangement uses TRBV19 and TRBJ2-5, with D tentatively TRBD1 (6 bases). Trimming pared 6 bases from V and 2 bases from J, leaving 13 bases between. Looked up from germline, CDR1 is LNHDA and CDR2 is SQIVND (reference sequence). This CDR3 is built from 14 residues. The CDR3 DNA reads as TGTGCCAGTAGGCCAGGGGTTCTACAAGAGACCCAGTACTTC. Protein sequence: CASRPGVLQETQYF.